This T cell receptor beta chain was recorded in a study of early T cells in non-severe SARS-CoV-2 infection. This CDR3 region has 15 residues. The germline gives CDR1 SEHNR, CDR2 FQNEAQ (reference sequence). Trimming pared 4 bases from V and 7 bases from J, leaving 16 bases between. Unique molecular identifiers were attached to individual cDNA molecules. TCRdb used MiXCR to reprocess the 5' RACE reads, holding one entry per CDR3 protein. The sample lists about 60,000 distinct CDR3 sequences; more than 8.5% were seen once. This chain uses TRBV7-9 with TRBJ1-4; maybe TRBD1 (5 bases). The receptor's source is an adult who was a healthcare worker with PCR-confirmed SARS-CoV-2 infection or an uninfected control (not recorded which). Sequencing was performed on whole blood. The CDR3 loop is CASSSVGEWSEKLFF. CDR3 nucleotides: TGTGCCAGCAGCTCGGTGGGGGAATGGAGTGAAAAACTGTTTTTT.